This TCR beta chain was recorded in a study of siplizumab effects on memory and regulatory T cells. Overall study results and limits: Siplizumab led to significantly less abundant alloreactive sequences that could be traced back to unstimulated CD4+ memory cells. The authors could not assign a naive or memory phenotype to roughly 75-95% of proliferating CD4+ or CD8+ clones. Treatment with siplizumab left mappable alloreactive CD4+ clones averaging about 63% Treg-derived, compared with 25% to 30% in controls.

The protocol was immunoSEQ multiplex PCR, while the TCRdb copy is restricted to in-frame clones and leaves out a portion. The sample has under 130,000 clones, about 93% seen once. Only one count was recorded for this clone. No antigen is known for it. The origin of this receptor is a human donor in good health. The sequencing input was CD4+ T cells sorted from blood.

The CDR3 reads CASSLDGQGQTDTQYF. The CDR3 coding sequence is TGCGCCAGCAGCTTGGACGGACAGGGACAGACAGATACGCAGTATTTT. The chain recombines TRBV5-1 with TRBJ2-3; 8 bases align to TRBD1. This CDR3 has 16 amino acids. From germline, CDR1 is SGHRS and CDR2 YFSETQ. J lost 3 bases, V lost 0 bases, and 6 bases had no gene match.